The 15 T cell receptor beta chains below all came from one sample that was sequenced in a study of T cell responses to AZD1222 COVID-19 vaccine. TCRdb keeps only in-frame clones here, not all; method: immunoSEQ multiplex PCR. The table has fewer than 200,000 clones, about 90% seen once. The sequencing used peripheral blood, collected on day 0 of AZD1222 vaccination. The source is an adult in good health.

This chain links TRBV27 with TRBJ2-3; no clear D. The V gene lost 5 bases and the J gene lost 3 bases, with 9 bases spanning the gap. The CDR3 length is 13 residues. CDR1 MNHEY and CDR2 SMNVEV come from the germline V gene (reference sequence). CDR3 loop: CASSPPQTDTQYF. The CDR3 bases are TGTGCCAGCAGTCCCCCGCAAACAGATACGCAGTATTTT.

V is TRBV30 and J is TRBJ2-3, with 14 bases lining up with TRBD2. The CDR3 length is 16 residues. Germline V gene sequence: CDR1 GTSNPN, CDR2 SVGIG (reference sequence). V was pared by 2 bases and J by 7 bases, with 8 bases of the junction left unmatched. CDR3 sequence reads: CAWSSGTSGSRYTQYF. The CDR3 DNA is TGTGCCTGGAGTTCAGGGACTAGCGGGAGTCGATATACGCAGTATTTT.

The chain carries TRBV7-2 and TRBJ1-4, with TRBD1 identical over 7 bases. J was trimmed by 14 bases and V by 5 bases; bases with no gene match: 14. Looked up from germline, CDR1 is SGHTA and CDR2 is FQGNSA. This CDR3 contains 14 residues. This CDR3 is CASSASLRGQVLFF. The DNA for the CDR3 is TGTGCCAGCAGCGCCTCTCTAAGGGGGCAGGTGCTGTTTTTT.

The chain couples TRBV4-1 to TRBJ1-1; 11 bases match TRBD1. The germline V gene encodes CDR1 MGHRA and CDR2 YSYEKL. The CDR3 covers 16 residues. The J segment lost 5 bases and the V segment lost 5 bases, leaving 10 bases of the junction unmatched. CDR3 coding DNA: TGCGCCAGCAGCAATCCGGGACAGGGGGTTGAAACTGAAGCTTTCTTT. Translating it yields CASSNPGQGVETEAFF.

The chain has TRBV10-3 and TRBJ1-5; 8 bases match TRBD1. Trimming took 3 bases from V and 4 from J; bases not matched to a gene: 8. The CDR3 runs to 16 residues. The germline V gene encodes CDR1 ENHRY and CDR2 SYGVKD. CDR3 DNA: TGTGCCATCAGTGAAGGTGGACAGGGCGGAAATCAGCCCCAGCATTTT. The encoded protein is CAISEGGQGGNQPQHF.

The J gene is TRBJ2-1, the V gene TRBV18; D possibly corresponds to TRBD2 (6 bases). The CDR3 length is 16 residues. Trimming removed 2 bases from V and 3 bases from J, with 14 bases in between. CDR1 is KGHSH and CDR2 is LQKENI in the germline V gene. This CDR3 is CASSPGLADYYNEQFF. Written as DNA, the CDR3 is TGTGCCAGCTCACCAGGCTTGGCGGACTACTACAATGAGCAGTTCTTC.

The chain carries TRBV24-1 and TRBJ2-5; 8 bases are shared with TRBD2. Per germline, CDR1 KGHDR and CDR2 SFDVKD. The CDR3 has 14 residues. With V trimmed by 8 bases and J by 4 bases, 8 bases remained unmatched. The CDR3 DNA is TGTGCCACCATGGGATCCAGCGGGGGAGAGACCCAGTACTTC. Its translation: CATMGSSGGETQYF.

This chain uses TRBV5-4 with TRBJ2-3, with 8 nucleotides matching TRBD1. V shed 5 bases, J shed 0 bases, and the junction held 17 bases outside the gene matches. In germline, CDR1 is SGHNT, CDR2 YYREEE (reference sequence). This CDR3 spans 19 amino acids. The CDR3 region is CASSSPGQEWFLSTDTQYF. DNA for the CDR3: TGTGCCAGCAGTTCTCCGGGACAGGAGTGGTTCCTAAGCACAGATACGCAGTATTTT.

The genes are TRBV27 and TRBJ2-2; possible D gene TRBD2, 5 bases. The CDR3 is 16 amino acids. Deletions cut 3 bases from V and 5 bases from J, with 16 bases between. In germline, CDR1 is MNHEY, CDR2 SMNVEV (reference sequence). The CDR3 DNA sequence: TGTGCCAGCAGTTTCCTCGGACTGGTAGAAACCGGGGAGCTGTTTTTT. Translation: CASSFLGLVETGELFF.

This chain links TRBV21-1 with TRBJ1-3; TRBD1 is taken as the D call from the table, unchecked against the DNA. TRBV21-1 is termed a pseudogene. CDR3 size: 15 residues. The DNA of the CDR3 is TGTGCCAGCAGCAACAAGACAGGGTCTGGAAACACCATATATTTT. Translation gives CASSNKTGSGNTIYF.

This clone has only one observation. The rearrangement links TRBV19 to TRBJ2-3, with D possibly being TRBD1 (8 bases). Germline CDR1 LNHDA, CDR2 SQIVND (reference sequence). The V end lost 5 bases, the J end lost 4 bases, and 22 bases lay between the germline ends. The CDR3 is 17 residues long. CDR3 sequence (DNA): TGTGCCAGTAGTCCAAGGATCACAGGGGGGGGCCCAGATACGCAGTATTTT. Amino acids: CASSPRITGGGPDTQYF.

The chain is built from TRBV29-1 and TRBJ1-2; TRBD1 matches at 10 bases. With 1 base clipped from V and 5 bases from J, the junction kept 13 bases outside the gene matches. Germline V gene sequence: CDR1 SQVTM, CDR2 ANQGSEA. The CDR3 length is 17 residues. Written as DNA, the CDR3 is TGCAGCGTTGAAGGCGGACAGGGGGTCTCTTTTGGGTATGGCTACACCTTC. Translated: CSVEGGQGVSFGYGYTF.

The chain carries TRBV19 and TRBJ1-2; D may be TRBD1 (6 bases). V lost 4 bases to trimming and J lost 4 bases, with 13 bases between them. Germline lookup yields CDR1 LNHDA and CDR2 SQIVND (reference sequence). This CDR3 comprises 14 residues. The CDR3 sequence is CASSKGEAGYGYTF. Written as DNA, the CDR3 is TGTGCCAGTAGTAAGGGGGAAGCGGGCTATGGCTACACCTTC.

A word on this clone: Other DNA sequences within the sample encode an identical CDR3. The V call is TRBV5-6, the J call TRBJ2-7, with TRBD1 matching over 7 bases. This CDR3 is 12 amino acids long. Germline CDR1 and CDR2: SGHDT and YYEEEE. V trimming: 3 bases; J trimming: 5 bases; junction bases outside the gene matches: 2. CDR3 nucleotide sequence: TGTGCCAGCAGCTACACAGGGGACGAGCAGTACTTC. Translation: CASSYTGDEQYF.

This clone has a handful of counts. The V call is TRBV7-2, the J call TRBJ1-5; D is uncertain. CDR1 is SGHTA, CDR2 FQGNSA, per germline. This CDR3 has 17 amino acids. V lost 2 bases and J 0 bases, leaving 14 bases between the germline ends. The CDR3 spells CASSLFSTSTSNQPQHF. CDR3 coding DNA: TGTGCCAGCAGCTTATTTTCGACCAGCACTAGCAATCAGCCCCAGCATTTT.